These 9 T cell receptor beta chains were sequenced from one sample in a study of T cells in narcolepsy. Clones were sequenced by immunoSEQ multiplex PCR, and TCRdb holds only the in-frame ones, with some missing. This sample yields about 27,000 clones, of which about 80% are seen a single time; 3% to 4% belongs to the top ten. The specimen sequenced was CD45RA- memory CD4+ T cells from PBMCs. The source is a human donor with narcolepsy.

This clone turned up a few times. This chain connects TRBV11-2 to TRBJ1-1; D uncertain. The germline V gene encodes CDR1 SGHAT and CDR2 FQNNGV. The V gene lost 3 bases and the J gene lost 2 bases, with 19 bases spanning the gap. This CDR3 region has 17 residues. The CDR3 DNA is TGTGCCAGCAGCTTGGGCGGCAGCCCCAATCCTAACACTGAAGCTTTCTTT. As protein: CASSLGGSPNPNTEAFF.

CDR3 sequence: CASSEDGDSYEQYF. The CDR3 coding sequence is TGTGCCAGCAGTGAAGACGGGGACTCCTACGAGCAGTACTTC. The rearrangement links TRBV2 to TRBJ2-7, with D perhaps TRBD2 (5 bases). Germline CDR1 SNHLY, CDR2 FYNNEI. Trimming stripped 1 base from V and 0 bases from J, with 7 bases between. This CDR3 region has 14 residues.

The chain links TRBV5-1 to TRBJ1-3; D unresolved. The CDR3 sequence is 16 residues long. V lost 0 bases and J 0 bases, leaving 10 bases between the germline ends. CDR1 is SGHRS and CDR2 is YFSETQ in the germline V gene. CDR3 sequence (DNA): TGCGCCAGCAGCTTGGATCCGGGATTCTCTGGAAACACCATATATTTT. Translating gives CASSLDPGFSGNTIYF.

The V and J genes are TRBV7-7 and TRBJ2-3, with TRBD2 as a possible D gene (7 bases). Germline V gene lookup returns CDR1 SSHAT and CDR2 FNYEAQ (reference sequence). V lost 1 base to trimming and J lost 0 bases, with 11 bases between them. This CDR3 has 16 amino acids. The CDR3 DNA reads TGTGCCAGCAGCTTAGGTGGGGGGGCCAGCACAGATACGCAGTATTTT. It yields the protein CASSLGGGASTDTQYF.

The chain combines TRBV7-3 with TRBJ2-3, with D perhaps matching TRBD2 (6 bases). Trimming took 1 base from V and 6 from J, leaving 8 bases between them. Germline V gene lookup returns CDR1 SGHTA and CDR2 FQGTGA. This CDR3 is 13 amino acids long. CDR3 in amino acids: CASSLNGGDTQYF. The DNA of the CDR3 is TGTGCCAGCAGCTTAAATGGAGGGGATACGCAGTATTTT.

This clone was counted only a few times. The chain links TRBV6-5 to TRBJ2-7; 9 bases match TRBD1. Unmatched junction bases numbered 4, after V lost 5 bases and J lost 2 bases. The CDR3 has 14 amino acids. From germline, CDR1 is MNHEY and CDR2 SVGAGI. The CDR3 coding sequence is TGTGCCAGCAGTCTAAGGACAGGGGCCTACGAGCAGTACTTC. It codes for CASSLRTGAYEQYF.

The chain has TRBV6-5 and TRBJ2-7, with TRBD2 as a possible D gene (6 bases). Trimming took 6 bases from V and 3 from J, leaving 12 bases between them. CDR1 MNHEY and CDR2 SVGAGI come from the germline V gene. This CDR3 region has 13 residues. CDR3 nucleotides: TGTGCCAGCAGGAGAGGGACTGACTACGAGCAGTACTTC. Translation: CASRRGTDYEQYF.

Concerning this clone: An end of the junction differs from the germline gene, which may be a read error. V gene TRBV15 combines with J gene TRBJ2-7, with 9 bases identical to TRBD2. The CDR3 covers 15 residues. Germline V gene lookup returns CDR1 LNHNV and CDR2 YYDKDF (reference sequence). This CDR3 is CATSRSGGLGYGQYF. Here the CDR3 DNA reads TGTGCCACCAGCAGGAGCGGGGGGCTGGGGTACGGGCAGTACTTC.

The chain uses TRBV28 and TRBJ2-5; no definite D call. This CDR3 has 14 residues. Per the germline V gene, CDR1 is MDHEN and CDR2 is SYDVKM. The V end was cut by 1 base, the J end by 1 base, with 7 bases between. The DNA of the CDR3 is TGTGCCAGCAGTTTATCAAACTTCCAAGAGACCCAGTACTTC. It encodes CASSLSNFQETQYF.